The 10 T cell receptor beta chains reported below all come from one sample, sequenced in a study of shared clonotypes between healthy human individuals. TCRdb's table, derived via immunoSEQ multiplex PCR, lists solely in-frame clones and lacks some. The table has about 770,000 clones, approximately 77% seen once; the top ten hold around 1.8%. The specimen was memory CD4+ T cells sorted from blood. Subset: CD45RA-negative fraction. The receptors here all came from a woman under 40 in good health.

This clone was detected only a few times. The rearrangement joins TRBV25-1 to TRBJ2-3; maybe TRBD2 (6 bases). CDR1 and CDR2 from the germline V gene are MGHDK and SYGVNS. V lost 3 bases and J lost 3, with 13 bases in between. This CDR3 region has 15 residues. In DNA form, the CDR3 reads TGTGCCAGCAGTGACCAGGGCGGGAAGACAGATACGCAGTATTTT. Encoded protein: CASSDQGGKTDTQYF.

This clone was counted between two and nine times. V usage is TRBV7-9 and J usage is TRBJ1-5, with D uncertain. Deletions cut 5 bases from V and 7 bases from J, with 9 bases between. There are 12 residues in the CDR3. Germline assignment: CDR1 SEHNR and CDR2 FQNEAQ (reference sequence). The DNA of the CDR3 is TGTGCCAGCAGCCGTTTCGGGCAGCCCCAGCATTTT. Translation gives CASSRFGQPQHF. Variable domain in full (rest from reference TRBV7-9 and TRBJ1-5): DTGVSQNPRHKITKRGQNVTFRCDPISEHNRLYWYRQTLGQGPEFLTYFQNEAQLEKSRLLSDRFSAERPKGSFSTLEIQRTEQGDSAMYLCASSRFGQPQHFGDGTRLSIL.

V gene TRBV27 combines with J gene TRBJ2-1, with 7 bases that match TRBD1. Trimming removed 0 bases from V and 8 bases from J; junction bases left unmatched: 7. There are 15 residues in the CDR3. CDR1 and CDR2 from the germline V gene are MNHEY and SMNVEV (reference sequence). CDR3 amino acids: CASSLSFRQGDEQFF. In nucleotides, the CDR3 is TGTGCCAGCAGTTTATCCTTCCGACAGGGCGATGAGCAGTTCTTC.

This chain connects TRBV29-1 to TRBJ1-2; D is ambiguous. Germline CDR1 SQVTM, CDR2 ANQGSEA. This CDR3 spans 13 amino acids. Deletions cut 4 bases from V and 0 bases from J, with 9 bases between. The CDR3 loop is CSVVGAPNYGYTF. CDR3 coding DNA: TGCAGCGTTGTTGGCGCTCCTAACTATGGCTACACCTTC.

As concerns this clone: Other nucleotide sequences from this sample produce the same CDR3. J is TRBJ1-4 and V is TRBV5-1, with D perhaps matching TRBD1 (5 bases). V lost 4 bases and J 7 bases, leaving 8 bases between the germline ends. The CDR3 extends over 12 amino acids. The germline V gene encodes CDR1 SGHRS and CDR2 YFSETQ. DNA for the CDR3: TGCGCCAGCAGCGAAACAGGTGAAAAACTGTTTTTT. Amino acids: CASSETGEKLFF. Full variable domain (missing parts from reference TRBV5-1 and TRBJ1-4): KAGVTQTPRYLIKTRGQQVTLSCSPISGHRSVSWYQQTPGQGLQFLFEYFSETQRNKGNFPGRFSGRQFSNSRSEMNVSTLELGDSALYLCASSETGEKLFFGSGTQLSVL.

The chain links TRBV7-9 to TRBJ1-2; D unclear. CDR1 SEHNR and CDR2 FQNEAQ come from the germline V gene (reference sequence). The CDR3 runs to 14 residues. Trimming pared 10 bases from V and 6 bases from J, leaving 21 bases between. CDR3 sequence: CATHLSGGGDGYTF. For the CDR3, the DNA is TGTGCCACTCACCTATCCGGAGGTGGGGATGGCTACACCTTC.

This clone was seen a handful of times. The chain is built from TRBV7-2 and TRBJ2-1; no firm D call. CDR1 is SGHTA, CDR2 FQGNSA, per germline. V was clipped by 2 bases and J by 7 bases, with 15 bases between them. This CDR3 is 15 amino acids long. The CDR3 is CASSLTAGSRNEQFF. The CDR3 DNA reads TGTGCCAGCAGCTTAACGGCAGGAAGTCGAAATGAGCAGTTCTTC.

V gene TRBV2 combines with J gene TRBJ2-1; D remains unclear. Germline V CDR1 and CDR2: SNHLY, FYNNEI. V was pared by 5 bases and J by 6 bases, with 14 bases between. The CDR3 totals 14 residues. For the CDR3, the DNA is TGTGCCAGCAGTCTCCTGGGCCAGACCAATGAGCAGTTCTTC. Translation: CASSLLGQTNEQFF.

The chain combines TRBV5-1 with TRBJ1-1, with a possible D match to TRBD1 (6 bases). The CDR3 extends over 15 amino acids. Germline loops: CDR1 SGHRS, CDR2 YFSETQ. Trimming removed 0 bases from V and 9 bases from J, with 18 bases in between. CDR3 bases: TGCGCCAGCAGCTTGGATCCCGACAGGTTATACCAAGCTTTCTTT. This sequence encodes CASSLDPDRLYQAFF.

The CDR3 DNA reads as TGTGCCACTGGGGTTGCCGGAAACACCATATATTTT. The encoded protein is CATGVAGNTIYF. V usage is TRBV19 and J usage is TRBJ1-3; D unclear. The CDR3 length is 12 residues. CDR1 LNHDA and CDR2 SQIVND come from the germline V gene (reference sequence). Trimming stripped 10 bases from V and 4 bases from J, with 11 bases between.